What follows describes a single T cell receptor beta chain. What it binds is unknown. This entry comes from a study of T-cell reconstitution after alpha-beta-depleted transplantation in children. Study observations and caveats: Several patients had high TCRbeta diversity at day 60; it came from surviving recipient T cells and thymic progenitors.

Germline V lookup: CDR1 SGHTA, CDR2 FQGNSA. The trim removed 5 bases at V and 1 base at J, leaving 7 bases unmatched. This CDR3 comprises 15 residues. Preparation of the TCRbeta library used unique molecular identifiers. TCRdb fed the PCR reads into MiXCR, producing one record per CDR3 protein. The sample comprises about 980,000 distinct CDR3 sequences, roughly 29% of which are singletons, and over 25% rests with the top ten. The chain employs TRBV7-2 and TRBJ2-7, with TRBD2 matching 8 bases. The sequence was obtained from a boy under two years old who had a stem cell transplant for SCID, so the T cells may come from the graft donor. Sequences were derived from PBMCs, mostly from graft donor cells, sampled 360 days after TCRalphabeta/CD19-depleted stem cell transplant. This CDR3 reads CASSLLAGRSYEQYF. DNA for the CDR3: TGTGCCAGCAGCCTCTTAGCGGGGCGGTCCTACGAGCAGTACTTC.